The 21 T cell receptor beta chains below come from one sample, sequenced in a study of immune evolution from preneoplasia to lung adenocarcinoma (dated by TCRdb to the early 2020s). The protocol used for the library was the immunoSEQ multiplex PCR assay. TCRdb took over this immuneACCESS table, retaining in-frame rearrangements with V and J assigned. Such tables are incomplete; in checked studies, under half of the missing clones stem from an unresolved V gene, and the remainder is unexplained. This sample gives about 9,500 clones in total; 85% to 90% of them show up just once. Over 2% of the sample is taken by the ten largest. The sequencing input was FFPE invasive lung adenocarcinoma tissue. The cell subset or site label of this sample denotes: frankly invasive lung adenocarcinoma (ADC). The receptors shown here come from a person between 70 and 80 years old with invasive lung adenocarcinoma.

V is TRBV18 and J is TRBJ2-6; D remains unclear. The CDR3 has 15 amino acids. Per germline, CDR1 KGHSH and CDR2 LQKENI. V was clipped by 5 bases and J by 5 bases, with 13 bases between them. The CDR3 is CASSNLQSRANVLTF. CDR3 DNA sequence: TGTGCCAGCTCAAATTTACAAAGTCGGGCCAACGTCCTGACTTTC.

This sequence joins TRBV5-1 and TRBJ2-2, with 7 bases aligning to TRBD1. CDR3 length: 15 amino acids. With 1 base clipped from V and 3 bases from J, the junction kept 3 bases outside the gene matches. The germline CDR1 and CDR2 sequences are SGHRS and YFSETQ. Here the CDR3 reads CASSLRGLDTGELFF. The CDR3 nucleotides are TGCGCCAGCAGCTTGAGGGGGCTGGACACCGGGGAGCTGTTTTTT. Drawing the rest from reference TRBV5-1 and TRBJ2-2, the complete variable domain is KAGVTQTPRYLIKTRGQQVTLSCSPISGHRSVSWYQQTPGQGLQFLFEYFSETQRNKGNFPGRFSGRQFSNSRSEMNVSTLELGDSALYLCASSLRGLDTGELFFGEGSRLTVL.

V gene TRBV13 combines with J gene TRBJ1-2; no reliable D call. Trimming left V 5 bases short and J 8 bases short, with 12 bases between. The germline V gene has CDR1 PRHDT and CDR2 FYEKMQ (reference sequence). This CDR3 spans 12 amino acids. CDR3 nucleotides: TGTGCCAGCAGCCCTTCTCACGCGGGCTACACCTTC. The encoded protein is CASSPSHAGYTF.

The chain has TRBV10-1 and TRBJ2-2, with 7 bases that match TRBD1. The length of the CDR3 is 13 residues. Trimming at V came to 3 bases and at J to 5 bases, leaving 0 bases not matched to a gene. Germline V gives CDR1 WNHNN, CDR2 SYGVQD (reference sequence). CDR3 region: CASSEQGTGELFF. The CDR3, as DNA: TGCGCCAGCAGTGAACAGGGGACCGGGGAGCTGTTTTTT.

The chain recombines TRBV5-1 with TRBJ2-7; D unresolved. The V end was cut by 0 bases, the J end by 1 base, with 11 bases between. Germline lookup yields CDR1 SGHRS and CDR2 YFSETQ. CDR3 size: 15 residues. CDR3 DNA sequence: TGCGCCAGCAGCTTGGCCGACCCTTGGTCCTACGAGCAGTACTTC. It encodes CASSLADPWSYEQYF.

On this clone itself: Germline and junction disagree at one end, which may indicate a read error. The chain is built from TRBV18 and TRBJ1-1; TRBD1 matches at 7 bases. CDR1 and CDR2 from the germline V gene are KGHSH and LQKENI. The CDR3 sequence is 13 residues long. CDR3 protein: CASARGGNIEAFF. The CDR3 DNA is TGTGCCAGCGCCAGGGGGGGGAACATTGAAGCTTTCTTT. The variable domain in full, completed from reference TRBV18 and TRBJ1-1, reads NAGVMQNPRHLVRRRGQEARLRCSPMKGHSHVYWYRQLPEEGLKFMVYLQKENIIDESGMPKERFSAEFPKEGPSILRIQQVVRGDSAAYFCASARGGNIEAFFGQGTRLTVV.

This clone was observed a single time. The chain employs TRBV7-9 and TRBJ1-5, with a weak D call TRBD1 (5 bases). Germline loops: CDR1 SEHNR, CDR2 FQNEAQ (reference sequence). The CDR3 has 16 residues. Between the trimmed V and J ends, which lost 4 bases and 1 base, there was a span of 14 bases. The CDR3 DNA is TGTGCCAGCAGCTCTTCAGGAGGGGAGAGCAATCAGCCCCAGCATTTT. Its translation: CASSSSGGESNQPQHF.

The rearrangement links TRBV10-3 to TRBJ2-6; D may be TRBD2 (6 bases). V lost 9 bases and J lost 4, with 10 bases in between. CDR3 size: 13 residues. Germline loops: CDR1 ENHRY, CDR2 SYGVKD. CDR3 in DNA: TGTGCCATACGGGAGACAGGGGCCAACGTCCTGACTTTC. Protein product: CAIRETGANVLTF.

With respect to this clone: Other nucleotide sequences in the sample specify the same CDR3. The V and J genes are TRBV19 and TRBJ1-3, with 9 bases that match TRBD1. Trimming removed 4 bases from V and 4 bases from J; junction bases left unmatched: 5. Germline V gene sequence: CDR1 LNHDA, CDR2 SQIVND (reference sequence). The CDR3 runs 15 residues. The CDR3 is CASSRGQGAGNTIYF. CDR3 nucleotide sequence: TGTGCCAGTAGTAGGGGACAGGGCGCCGGAAACACCATATATTTT. Full variable domain (missing parts from reference TRBV19 and TRBJ1-3): DGGITQSPKYLFRKEGQNVTLSCEQNLNHDAMYWYRQDPGQGLRLIYYSQIVNDFQKGDIAEGYSVSREKKESFPLTVTSAQKNPTAFYLCASSRGQGAGNTIYFGEGSWLTVV.

This sequence joins TRBV5-1 and TRBJ2-3, with no clear D. This CDR3 is 16 amino acids long. The ends were cut back, 0 bases at V and 1 base at J, with 12 bases in the middle. Germline V lookup: CDR1 SGHRS, CDR2 YFSETQ. CDR3 protein: CASSLDNNQRTDTQYF. Here the CDR3 DNA reads TGCGCCAGCAGCTTGGACAACAATCAACGCACAGATACGCAGTATTTT.

J is TRBJ1-2 and V is TRBV9, with D possibly TRBD1 on 6 matching bases. V lost 2 bases, J lost 7 bases, and 12 bases lay in between. Germline CDR1 SGDLS, CDR2 YYNGEE. CDR3 size: 13 residues. Here the CDR3 DNA reads TGTGCCAGCAGCGTCGGGGCAGGGGTTGGCTACACCTTC. Translation: CASSVGAGVGYTF.

The V gene is TRBV15, the J gene TRBJ1-5, with D perhaps TRBD1 (6 bases). The CDR3 extends over 15 amino acids. Trimming took 1 base from V and 3 from J, leaving 10 bases between them. Germline values: CDR1 LNHNV, CDR2 YYDKDF (reference sequence). CDR3 nucleotides: TGTGCCACCAGCAGAGCTACAGGGAACAATCAGCCCCAGCATTTT. This codes for CATSRATGNNQPQHF.

This chain connects TRBV7-3 to TRBJ2-5; 9 nucleotides line up with TRBD2. The length of the CDR3 is 15 residues. The germline V gene encodes CDR1 SGHTA and CDR2 FQGTGA. J gave up 2 bases and V 2 bases, and 3 bases lay outside the gene matches. CDR3 protein: CASSLLAGAQETQYF. DNA of the CDR3: TGTGCCAGCAGCTTATTAGCGGGAGCTCAAGAGACCCAGTACTTC.

This clone was seen only a few times. The chain carries TRBV7-9 and TRBJ1-1, with D perhaps matching TRBD1 (5 bases). Germline V gives CDR1 SEHNR, CDR2 FQNEAQ (reference sequence). CDR3 length: 13 amino acids. The V and J ends lost 5 bases and 2 bases respectively, with 9 bases between them. CDR3 DNA: TGTGCCAGCAGCAAGACAGCTAACACTGAAGCTTTCTTT. Translating gives CASSKTANTEAFF.

The J gene is TRBJ2-7, the V gene TRBV2, with D uncertain. Trimming took 8 bases from V and 0 from J, leaving 14 bases between them. CDR1 is SNHLY and CDR2 is FYNNEI in the germline V gene. The CDR3 length is 14 residues. In DNA, the CDR3 is TGTGCCAGCGGAAGGGAAGGGAACTCCTACGAGCAGTACTTC. Translated, it gives CASGREGNSYEQYF.

This rearrangement joins TRBV30 to TRBJ1-2; no firm D call. The CDR3 runs to 13 residues. Germline V gives CDR1 GTSNPN, CDR2 SVGIG (reference sequence). V was shortened by 2 bases and J by 4 bases, with 11 bases between the two germline ends. The CDR3 region is CAWSRSEAYGYTF. The CDR3 region has the DNA TGTGCCTGGAGTAGGAGCGAGGCCTATGGCTACACCTTC.

The chain recombines TRBV27 with TRBJ2-3; 7 bases align to TRBD1. Trimming at V came to 7 bases and at J to 4 bases, leaving 14 bases not matched to a gene. CDR1 and CDR2 from the germline V gene are MNHEY and SMNVEV (reference sequence). The CDR3 has 16 residues. CDR3 amino acids: CASKLIAGGLADTQYF. The CDR3 DNA is TGTGCCAGCAAACTAATCGCAGGGGGTTTGGCAGATACGCAGTATTTT.

The J gene is TRBJ1-2, the V gene TRBV28, with 7 bases matching TRBD1. The V and J ends lost 6 bases and 4 bases, in that order; junction bases with no gene match: 5. The CDR3 is 13 amino acids. The germline V gene has CDR1 MDHEN and CDR2 SYDVKM. CDR3 DNA sequence: TGTGCCAGCAGGACCCGGGACAGCTATGGCTACACCTTC. This sequence encodes CASRTRDSYGYTF.

The V gene is TRBV6-6, the J gene TRBJ1-2, with D perhaps matching TRBD1 (5 bases). There are 14 residues in the CDR3. Germline V gives CDR1 MNHNY, CDR2 SVGAGI (reference sequence). V was cut by 7 bases and J by 8 bases, with 20 bases left in between. The CDR3 DNA follows: TGTGCCAGCACCAATAGGGACGAGCCAACCGGCTACACCTTC. The encoded protein is CASTNRDEPTGYTF.

This clone was recorded only once. The V gene is TRBV5-1, the J gene TRBJ2-7; 8 bases map to TRBD1. V shed 4 bases and J 5 bases; nucleotides not matched to a gene: 8. Germline V gene lookup returns CDR1 SGHRS and CDR2 YFSETQ. The CDR3 spans 14 residues. CDR3 nucleotide sequence: TGCGCCAGCAGCACCGGACAGGGTTTAAACGAGCAGTACTTC. This translates into CASSTGQGLNEQYF.

The V gene is TRBV11-3, the J gene TRBJ2-3; TRBD2 aligns across 7 bases. Trimming at V came to 3 bases and at J to 1 base, leaving 1 base not matched to a gene. Germline-derived CDR1 and CDR2 are SGHNT and YENEEA. CDR3 length: 14 amino acids. The DNA for the CDR3 is TGTGCCAGCAGCTTCGCGGGAGGCACAGATACGCAGTATTTT. It is translated as CASSFAGGTDTQYF.